Included here is one T cell receptor beta chain sequence, with context. Its antigen is currently not known. Base qualities are missing; no much larger clone stands one base away. Counted from cysteine to phenylalanine, this CDR3 has 16 amino acids. Kept here is only the CDR3 DNA, which spans 48 bases and is read in frame from base 1. According to the germline V gene, CDR1 reads SGHTA and CDR2 reads FQGNSA. Relative to germline, V is missing 0 bases and J is missing 0 bases, with 4 bases of the junction outside any gene match. The sample belongs to a study of cytomegalovirus exposure and HLA in healthy donors (dated by TCRdb to about 2017). About the full investigation: A later analysis indicated that the 120 validation repertoires were generated on the platform also employed for the 720 or so repertoires of the first cohort. Besides the first cohort of around 670 subjects, a separate validation cohort made up of over a hundred different subjects was used. To predict cytomegalovirus infection status, the study combined high-throughput TCR immunosequencing, statistical association of individual TCRs with disease status, and machine learning. The study aimed to test whether signatures of past pathogen exposure could be identified by cataloging public T cell receptors.

Broad study findings and their caveats: A few of the identified cytomegalovirus-associated TCR beta chains were confirmed in vitro to be specific for cytomegalovirus antigens. In both the original and validation cohorts, the classifier was reported to diagnose cytomegalovirus status with high specificity and sensitivity. According to the authors, the approach could potentially be generalized to other disease states and immunological phenotypes. While some public TCRs were present in many individuals, most TCR sequences turned up only very rarely across donors. The study listed 164 TCR beta chains as associated with cytomegalovirus. A later analysis found that TCRs clustered in the first cohort also tended to co-occur in the roughly 120 validation repertoires, with 94% of cluster scores above 0. A later analysis lacked HLA typing for the validation cohort, so it scored co-occurrence in that cohort across all 120 or so repertoires.

The donors were included in the validation cohort of around 120 subjects, a group kept apart from the approximately 700-subject first cohort. Library creation used the immunoSEQ multiplex PCR assay. As for the original processing: To diagnose cytomegalovirus status from the catalog of TCR beta chain sequences, a statistical classification framework was built. TCRdb took over this immuneACCESS table, retaining in-frame rearrangements with V and J assigned. Such tables are incomplete; in checked studies, under half of the missing clones stem from an unresolved V gene, and the remainder is unexplained. V, J and clone size are taken as reported in that table, and D and trimming were inferred from the DNA itself. The sample data list 65,000 to 90,000 clones, and approximately 95% of these were observed just once. The leading ten clones occupy around 3.2% of the sample.

The sequenced material came from PBMCs. The chain is assembled from TRBV7-2 and TRBJ1-2, with TRBD1 identical over 7 junction bases. This receptor was obtained from a man younger than 30 in good health and CMV-seronegative. The CDR3 has the sequence CASSLATGTANYGYTF. The DNA sequence is TGTGCCAGCAGCTTAGCAACCGGGACAGCTAACTATGGCTACACCTTC.